This TCR beta chain comes out of a study of blood T cell repertoires in COVID-19 (TCRdb year 2020). Regarding the study in general: Collaborator samples came from the United States, Italy and Spain and covered acute and convalescent phases of COVID-19. The prospective study material was composed of cDNA or gDNA derived from T cells, B-cell-depleted T cells, or PBMCs. The dataset comprised deeply sampled blood TCRbeta repertoires from subjects exposed to, actively infected with, or recovered from COVID-19. A freely available public database, intended as a resource for researchers studying the immune response to SARS-CoV-2, is where the repertoires were released. The samples were drawn from the first 160 participants of the ongoing ImmuneRACE study and from 1,254 subjects provided by 6 global collaborators. The sample metadata nearly always contained a de-identified subject ID, COVID-19 status, age in years and sex. Where available, HLA class I and class II types were obtained from metadata supplied by the sample provider rather than from assay-based typing.

A remark on this clone: The target of this receptor is not known. No much larger clonotype is one base removed from it; base qualities were not supplied.

Overall study results and their limits: How much clinical and demographic metadata was included differed by source and by participant, and the metadata was provided uncurated.

Including the terminal cysteine and phenylalanine, the CDR3 comprises 13 residues. Only the CDR3 region is kept as DNA, spanning 39 bases read in frame from base 1. Looking up the germline V gene yields CDR1 MDHEN and CDR2 SYDVKM. The junction carries 15 bases between V and J, which are trimmed by 5 bases and 8 bases respectively. Enrolling through a virtual design, the prospective study's participants ranged in age from roughly 18 to 100 years and lived across 24 United States geographic areas. Cohort assignment in the prospective study relied on participant-reported clinical history from a screening survey and a study questionnaire. Recovered participants in ImmuneRACE Cohort 3 were defined by two consecutive negative NP/OP PCR tests, clearance by a healthcare professional, or resolution of symptoms. Each participant in the prospective study had whole blood, serum and a nasopharyngeal or oropharyngeal swab collected by mobile phlebotomists. Participants in the prospective study had the option to provide additional blood draws and questionnaires over a roughly 2-month period. Blood samples from the prospective study were shipped frozen or at room temperature prior to DNA extraction.

The immunoSEQ Assay, a bias-controlled multiplex PCR, was used to amplify TCRbeta CDR3 regions from genomic DNA. In the source study's methods: Nucleated cell counts per sample were estimated from amplification of reference gene primers within the assay. To quantify the absolute abundance of each unique TCRbeta CDR3 rearrangement, sequence reads were collapsed and filtered. Productive Simpson clonality was computed per sample as the square root of Simpson's diversity index over productive rearrangements. Held by TCRdb, this immuneACCESS table contains in-frame sequences only and omits some clones. Under half of the omission traces to an unresolved V gene where checked; the cause of the rest is unknown. D and trimming come from the DNA, and the V and J calls and clone size come from that table. This sample comprises around 300,000 clones, less than 85% of them detected only once. Clones ranked in the top ten supply 2.5% of the sample.

This sequence was found in a woman between 50 and 59 years old who had recovered from COVID-19. The chain is made from TRBV28 and TRBJ1-2; the D gene is unclear. The sequenced sample was PBMCs or T cells enriched from blood (not recorded which). CDR3 reads: CASSDLGLRGYTF. The DNA is as follows: TGTGCCAGCAGTGACCTGGGCCTTCGCGGCTACACCTTC.